These 17 T cell receptor beta chains were sequenced from one sample in a study of blood T cell repertoires in COVID-19. TCRdb keeps only in-frame clones here, not all; method: immunoSEQ multiplex PCR. Of about 150,000 clones listed, roughly four fifths were seen once; the top ten hold 12%. The sequenced material came from peripheral blood. Receptors originate from a woman in her sixties with COVID-19, enrolled during active disease.

This clone came up a few times. The chain couples TRBV2 to TRBJ1-6, with D unresolved. Germline CDR1 is SNHLY and CDR2 is FYNNEI. Trimming took 4 bases from V and 5 from J, leaving 3 bases between them. The length of the CDR3 is 12 residues. The CDR3 bases are TGTGCCAGCAGTGCTAATAATTCACCCCTCCACTTT. This sequence encodes CASSANNSPLHF.

This clone was observed a few times. The V and J genes are TRBV19 and TRBJ1-2; D is ambiguous. V lost 5 bases, J lost 4 bases, and 20 bases lay in between. This CDR3 has 16 residues. The V gene's germline CDR1 is LNHDA and CDR2 SQIVND (reference sequence). The CDR3 here is CASSPGLADNFYGYTF. The CDR3 nucleotides read TGTGCCAGTAGTCCCGGACTGGCCGACAATTTCTATGGCTACACCTTC.

The gene calls are TRBV25-1 and TRBJ1-2; D perhaps matches TRBD1 (5 bases). The CDR3 runs 15 residues. Germline values: CDR1 MGHDK, CDR2 SYGVNS. The V end was cut by 3 bases, the J end by 3 bases, with 14 bases between. The chain's CDR3 is CASSEGGTIYYGYTF. Here the CDR3 DNA reads TGTGCCAGCAGTGAGGGGGGGACCATATACTATGGCTACACCTTC.

This clone has just a few counts. V is TRBV5-4 and J is TRBJ1-6, with 9 bases that match TRBD1. Trimming removed 6 bases from V and 7 bases from J; junction bases left unmatched: 8. The length of the CDR3 is 15 residues. The germline V gene encodes CDR1 SGHNT and CDR2 YYREEE (reference sequence). This chain's CDR3 is CASNQDRGRNSPLHF. The CDR3 coding sequence is TGTGCCAGCAACCAGGACAGGGGACGAAATTCACCCCTCCACTTT. Using reference TRBV5-4 and TRBJ1-6 for the parts outside the CDR3, the full variable domain is ETGVTQSPTHLIKTRGQQVTLRCSSQSGHNTVSWYQQALGQGPQFIFQYYREEENGRGNFPPRFSGLQFPNYSSELNVNALELDDSALYLCASNQDRGRNSPLHFGNGTRLTVT.

With respect to this clone: The identical CDR3 is also encoded by other nucleotide sequences in the sample. The chain uses TRBV7-9 and TRBJ1-5, with 8 positions matching TRBD1. The CDR3 consists of 14 residues. After removal of 3 bases from V and 2 bases from J, the junction contained 0 bases not matched to a gene. Germline V CDR1 and CDR2: SEHNR, FQNEAQ (reference sequence). The chain's CDR3 is CASSLTGGNQPQHF. DNA of the CDR3: TGTGCCAGCAGCTTGACAGGGGGCAATCAGCCCCAGCATTTT.

J is TRBJ2-2 and V is TRBV27, with D possibly being TRBD2 (5 bases). The CDR3 sequence is 16 residues long. V was trimmed by 0 bases and J by 4 bases, leaving 12 bases between them. The germline V gene encodes CDR1 MNHEY and CDR2 SMNVEV (reference sequence). In nucleotides, the CDR3 is TGTGCCAGCAGTTTATCGTATGGTCGGGGCACCGGGGAGCTGTTTTTT. It codes for CASSLSYGRGTGELFF.

This clone was recorded a few times. This rearrangement joins TRBV3-1 (or the pseudogene TRBV3-2) to TRBJ1-5, with D unresolved. V lost 7 bases, J lost 3 bases, and 7 bases lay in between. The germline gives CDR1 LGHDT, CDR2 YNNKEL (reference sequence). This CDR3 is built from 12 residues. The DNA of the CDR3 is TGTGCCAGCAATTCCCACAATCAGCCCCAGCATTTT. It translates to CASNSHNQPQHF.

The CDR3 bases are TGTGCCAGCAGCGTATTATCGCCGGGACAGGGGGCGAATAGCAATCAGCCCCAGCATTTT. The encoded protein is CASSVLSPGQGANSNQPQHF. The chain couples TRBV9 to TRBJ1-5; 12 nucleotides agree with TRBD1. Germline lookup yields CDR1 SGDLS and CDR2 YYNGEE. The CDR3 runs to 20 residues. V lost 1 base and J lost 0; bases outside the gene matches: 11.

V gene TRBV27 combines with J gene TRBJ2-4; D is undetermined. Germline CDR1 and CDR2: MNHEY and SMNVEV (reference sequence). The germline V and J ends were trimmed by 4 bases and 7 bases, with 14 bases remaining between them. The CDR3 is made up of 14 amino acids. In nucleotides, the CDR3 is TGTGCCAGCAGTTCCGAACCACGGTGGAACATTCAGTACTTC. It encodes CASSSEPRWNIQYF.

The chain joins TRBV30 to TRBJ2-5; D might be TRBD1 (6 bases). Trimming shortened V by 4 bases and J by 3 bases, and 15 bases separated the two germline ends. CDR1 and CDR2 (germline): GTSNPN, SVGIG (reference sequence). The CDR3 has 14 amino acids. CDR3 nucleotide sequence: TGTGCCTGGACCTTGGGGGCTGCCAAAGAGACCCAGTACTTC. This sequence encodes CAWTLGAAKETQYF.

Only a few counts were recorded for this clone. The V gene is TRBV27, the J gene TRBJ2-2, with TRBD2 matching over 11 bases. This CDR3 has 16 residues. The J segment lost 3 bases and the V segment lost 3 bases, leaving 3 bases of the junction unmatched. Germline assignment: CDR1 MNHEY and CDR2 SMNVEV (reference sequence). The chain's CDR3 is CASSFALAGDTGELFF. The CDR3 bases are TGTGCCAGCAGTTTCGCACTAGCGGGGGACACCGGGGAGCTGTTTTTT.

The chain combines TRBV11-2 with TRBJ1-1; tentative D call: TRBD1 (5 bases). Germline CDR1 and CDR2: SGHAT and FQNNGV. V gave up 2 bases and J gave up 1 base, with 8 bases separating them. CDR3 length equals 14 residues. The CDR3 nucleotides are TGTGCCAGCAGCTTACAGGGTTGGAACACTGAAGCTTTCTTT. This sequence encodes CASSLQGWNTEAFF.

The genes are TRBV7-9 and TRBJ1-1; D not resolved. Trimming removed 1 base at V and 12 bases at J, with 12 bases between. The CDR3 is made up of 12 amino acids. Germline assignment: CDR1 SEHNR and CDR2 FQNEAQ (reference sequence). CDR3 protein: CASSLDAGMTFF. The CDR3 DNA follows: TGTGCCAGCAGCTTAGATGCCGGTATGACTTTCTTT.

This rearrangement joins TRBV7-2 to TRBJ1-5; 7 positions agree with TRBD1. V dropped 3 bases and J dropped 3; count of bases not matched to a gene: 2. The CDR3 spans 14 residues. Germline CDR1 and CDR2: SGHTA and FQGNSA. DNA for the CDR3: TGTGCCAGCAGCTTCGACAGGGCCAATCAGCCCCAGCATTTT. Encoded protein: CASSFDRANQPQHF. The full variable domain, completed using reference TRBV7-2 and TRBJ1-5, is GAGVSQSPSNKVTEKGKDVELRCDPISGHTALYWYRQSLGQGLEFLIYFQGNSAPDKSGLPSDRFSAERTGGSVSTLTIQRTQQEDSAVYLCASSFDRANQPQHFGDGTRLSIL.

The CDR3 DNA is TGTGCCAGCAGTTGGCTGGTCTTTAATTCACCCCTCCACTTT. Its protein product is CASSWLVFNSPLHF. The chain links TRBV27 to TRBJ1-6; D remains unclear. The germline CDR1 and CDR2 sequences are MNHEY and SMNVEV (reference sequence). CDR3 length: 14 amino acids. The V end was cut by 4 bases, the J end by 6 bases, with 10 bases between.

The genes are TRBV7-8 and TRBJ1-5, with D maybe TRBD1 (5 bases). Trimming stripped 0 bases from V and 4 bases from J, with 7 bases between. The CDR3 contains 14 residues. Germline assignment: CDR1 SGHVS and CDR2 FQNEAQ. The CDR3 is CASSLAGANQPQHF. The CDR3 DNA sequence: TGTGCCAGCAGCTTAGCAGGGGCGAATCAGCCCCAGCATTTT.

The chain combines TRBV4-1 with TRBJ2-5; 7 bases are a match to TRBD2. CDR1 MGHRA and CDR2 YSYEKL come from the germline V gene. V shed 0 bases and J 3 bases; nucleotides not matched to a gene: 1. The CDR3 runs 14 residues. CDR3 sequence: CASSQEGTKETQYF. CDR3 nucleotide sequence: TGCGCCAGCAGCCAAGAGGGGACTAAAGAGACCCAGTACTTC.